Here is one TCR beta chain with its context. Its antigen is still unknown. The primer mix had 60 Vbeta and 13 Jbeta primers. Sequencing used immunoSEQ multiplex PCR; TCRdb keeps in-frame clones, though not all of them. The sample lists over 100,000 clones; roughly 63% were seen once. The entry originates in a study of cytomegalovirus exposure and HLA in healthy donors. Points from the study as a whole: The authors enumerated some 160 TCR beta chains as linked to cytomegalovirus. Immune exposure was documented only through CMV serostatus. TCR sequences were mostly rare, though some public TCRs occurred in many donors. Association of a missense DCLRE1C variant with TCR beta V- and J-gene trimming was reported in a later analysis.

CDR3 length: 13 residues. CDR1 is SQVTM, CDR2 ANQGSEA, per germline. Trimming took 0 bases from V and 12 from J, leaving 17 bases between them. The clonotype comes from a woman in her sixties or seventies in good health and CMV-seropositive. Sequenced input: PBMCs. The genes are TRBV29-1 and TRBJ2-5; no firm D call. CDR3 DNA sequence: TGCAGCGTTGAAGAACCGGGTCGGGTGTCTGAGTACTTC. Translated, it gives CSVEEPGRVSEYF. Combining the CDR3 with reference TRBV29-1 and TRBJ2-5 gives the whole variable domain SAVISQKPSRDICQRGTSLTIQCQVDSQVTMMFWYRQQPGQSLTLIATANQGSEATYESGFVIDKFPISRPNLTFSTLTVSNMSPEDSSIYLCSVEEPGRVSEYFGPGTRLLVL.